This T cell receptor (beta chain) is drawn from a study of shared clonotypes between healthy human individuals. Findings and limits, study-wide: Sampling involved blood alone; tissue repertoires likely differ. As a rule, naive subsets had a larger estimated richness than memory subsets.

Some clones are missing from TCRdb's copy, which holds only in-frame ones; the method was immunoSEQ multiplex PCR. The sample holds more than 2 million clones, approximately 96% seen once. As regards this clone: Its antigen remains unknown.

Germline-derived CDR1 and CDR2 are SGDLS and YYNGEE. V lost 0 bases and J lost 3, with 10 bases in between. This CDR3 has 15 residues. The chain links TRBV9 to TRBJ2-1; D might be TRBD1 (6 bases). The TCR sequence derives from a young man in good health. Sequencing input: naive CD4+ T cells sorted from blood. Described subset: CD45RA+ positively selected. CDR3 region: CASSVGRQVYNEQFF. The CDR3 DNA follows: TGTGCCAGCAGCGTAGGGAGACAGGTCTACAATGAGCAGTTCTTC.